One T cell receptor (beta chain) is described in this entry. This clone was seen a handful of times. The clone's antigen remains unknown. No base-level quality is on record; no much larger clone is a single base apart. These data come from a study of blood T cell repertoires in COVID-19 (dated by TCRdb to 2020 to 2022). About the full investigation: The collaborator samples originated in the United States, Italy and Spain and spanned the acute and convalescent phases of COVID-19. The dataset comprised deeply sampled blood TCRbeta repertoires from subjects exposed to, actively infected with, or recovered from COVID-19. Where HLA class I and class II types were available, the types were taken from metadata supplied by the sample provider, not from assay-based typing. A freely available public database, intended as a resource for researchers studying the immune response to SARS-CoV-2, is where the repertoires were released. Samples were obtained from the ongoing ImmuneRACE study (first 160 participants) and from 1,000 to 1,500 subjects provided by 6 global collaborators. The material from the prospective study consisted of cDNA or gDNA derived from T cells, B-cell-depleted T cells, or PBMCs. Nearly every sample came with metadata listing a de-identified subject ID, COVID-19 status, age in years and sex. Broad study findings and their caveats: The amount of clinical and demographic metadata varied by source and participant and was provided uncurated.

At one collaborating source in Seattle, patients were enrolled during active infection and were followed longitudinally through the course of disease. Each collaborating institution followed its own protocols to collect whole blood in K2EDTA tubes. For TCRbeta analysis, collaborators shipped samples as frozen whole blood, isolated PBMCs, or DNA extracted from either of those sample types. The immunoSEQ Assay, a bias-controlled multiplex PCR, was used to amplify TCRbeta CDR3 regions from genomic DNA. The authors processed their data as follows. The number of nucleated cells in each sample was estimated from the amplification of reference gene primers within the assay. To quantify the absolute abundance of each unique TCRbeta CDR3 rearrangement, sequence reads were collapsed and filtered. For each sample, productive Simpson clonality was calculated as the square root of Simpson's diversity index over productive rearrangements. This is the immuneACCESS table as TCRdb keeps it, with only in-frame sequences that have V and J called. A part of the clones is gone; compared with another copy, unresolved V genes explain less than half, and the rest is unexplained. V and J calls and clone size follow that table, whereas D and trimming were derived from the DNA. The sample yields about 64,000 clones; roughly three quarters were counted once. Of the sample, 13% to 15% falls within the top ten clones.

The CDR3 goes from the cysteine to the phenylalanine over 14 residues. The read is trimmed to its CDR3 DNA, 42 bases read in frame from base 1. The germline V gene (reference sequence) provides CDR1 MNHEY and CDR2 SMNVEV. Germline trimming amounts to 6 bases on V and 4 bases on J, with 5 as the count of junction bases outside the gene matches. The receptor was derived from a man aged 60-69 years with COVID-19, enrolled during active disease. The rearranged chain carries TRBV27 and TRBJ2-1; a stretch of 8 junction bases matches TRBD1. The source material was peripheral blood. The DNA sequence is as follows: TGTGCCAGCAGGGGGACAGGAATTTACAATGAGCAGTTCTTC. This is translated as CASRGTGIYNEQFF.